Listed below are T cell receptor beta chains from one sample, sequenced in a study of blood T cell repertoires in COVID-19. The protocol was immunoSEQ multiplex PCR, while the TCRdb copy is restricted to in-frame clones and leaves out a portion. The sample records about 240,000 clones, about 90% being singletons. Sequencing was done on a sample of peripheral blood. These receptors were obtained from a man aged 55 to 70 who had recovered from COVID-19. The conserved cysteine and the conserved F or W are not part of the CDR3 here. The order of the fields is V gene, CDR3 protein.

v_gene: TRBV5-1
CDR3aa: ASSLYRGRVNEQF

v_gene: TRBV7-8
CDR3aa: ASSLTGQGDSPLH

v_gene: TRBV5-1
CDR3aa: ASSSLGDRSSPLH

v_gene: TRBV5-1
CDR3aa: ASSYSGGQETQY

v_gene: TRBV7-9
CDR3aa: ASSLVAPETQY

v_gene: TRBV2
CDR3aa: ASSGNQRGGNEQF

v_gene: TRBV28
CDR3aa: ASTERTGTTEKLF

v_gene: TRBV5-3
CDR3aa: ARSLPRGRETQY

v_gene: TRBV6-6
CDR3aa: ASSYTGSGQPQH

v_gene: TRBV24-1
CDR3aa: ATSEQGTDTQY

v_gene: TRBV25-1
CDR3aa: ATRGEFQDNSPLH

v_gene: TRBV29-1
CDR3aa: SVGTGGGGEKLF

v_gene: TRBV29-1
CDR3aa: SVEPARGETQY

v_gene: TRBV7-9
CDR3aa: ASSPGGKGSPLH

v_gene: TRBV20-1
CDR3aa: SANREYEQY

v_gene: TRBV15
CDR3aa: ATSREGGASEQF

v_gene: TRBV19
CDR3aa: ASSTGYTGELF

v_gene: TRBV27
CDR3aa: ASSPGAGGAYEQY

v_gene: TRBV5-4
CDR3aa: ATAPQGGNQPQH

v_gene: TRBV15
CDR3aa: ATSRDYRGAYQETQY

v_gene: TRBV5-1
CDR3aa: ASSLVGTSGGATDTQY

v_gene: TRBV30
CDR3aa: ACRQGQDEKLF

v_gene: TRBV9
CDR3aa: ASSRGQIQETQY

v_gene: TRBV15
CDR3aa: ATREGQGNPNSPLH

v_gene: TRBV4-2
CDR3aa: ASSPREGTEAF

v_gene: TRBV7-2
CDR3aa: ASSQGGLSSPLH

v_gene: TRBV27
CDR3aa: ASSRQGFSNQPQH

v_gene: TRBV7-9
CDR3aa: ASSPEGIGELF

v_gene: TRBV3-1/TRBV3-2
CDR3aa: ASSRQGNYGYT

v_gene: TRBV7-9
CDR3aa: ASSLRSGVSTDTQY

v_gene: TRBV23-1
CDR3aa: ASSLDRGATYEQY

v_gene: TRBV10-3
CDR3aa: AIRRSGSRQETQY

v_gene: TRBV10-3
CDR3aa: AISESKGGVPLH

v_gene: TRBV5-1
CDR3aa: ASSPGQGGEKLF

v_gene: TRBV5-4
CDR3aa: ASSFHSGELF

v_gene: TRBV18
CDR3aa: ASSPSPGGQGWDYGYT

v_gene: TRBV6-2/TRBV6-3
CDR3aa: ASSYTTGSNQPQH

v_gene: TRBV30
CDR3aa: AWNDGQARQGRLF

v_gene: TRBV24-1
CDR3aa: ATSESTDPNYGYT